The clone carrying this T cell receptor beta chain came up once. This entry is derived from a study of blood T cell repertoires in COVID-19. Trimming shortened V by 5 bases and J by 0 bases, and 17 bases separated the two germline ends. The CDR3 has 18 residues. Per the germline V gene, CDR1 is KGHSH and CDR2 is LQKENI. Some clones are missing from TCRdb's copy, which holds only in-frame ones; the method was immunoSEQ multiplex PCR. Of around 200,000 clones in the sample, 85% to 90% were seen once. Sequenced sample: peripheral blood. The clonotype was recovered from a man aged 70-80 years with active or convalescent COVID-19. The chain combines TRBV18 with TRBJ1-6; D unresolved. The CDR3 DNA follows: TGTGCCAGCTCATTAAGCGCTCCGAAAAGCTCCTATAATTCACCCCTCCACTTT. Protein sequence: CASSLSAPKSSYNSPLHF.